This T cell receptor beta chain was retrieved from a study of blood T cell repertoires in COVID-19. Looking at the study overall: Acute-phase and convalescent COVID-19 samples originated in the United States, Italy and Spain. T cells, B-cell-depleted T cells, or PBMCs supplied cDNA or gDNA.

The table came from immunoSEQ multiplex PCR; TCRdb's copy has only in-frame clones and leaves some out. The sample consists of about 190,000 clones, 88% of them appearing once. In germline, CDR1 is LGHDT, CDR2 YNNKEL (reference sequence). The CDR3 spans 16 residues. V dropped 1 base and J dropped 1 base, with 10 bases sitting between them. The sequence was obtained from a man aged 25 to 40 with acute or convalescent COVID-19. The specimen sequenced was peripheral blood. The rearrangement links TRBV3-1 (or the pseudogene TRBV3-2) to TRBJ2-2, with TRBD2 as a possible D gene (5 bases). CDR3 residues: CASSQGAGWNTGELFF. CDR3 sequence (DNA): TGTGCCAGCAGCCAAGGGGCGGGCTGGAACACCGGGGAGCTGTTTTTT.